A selection of T cell receptor beta chains follows, all from one sample in a study of shared clonotypes between healthy human individuals. Sequenced by immunoSEQ multiplex PCR; TCRdb stores in-frame clones only, minus some. The sample shows over 2 million clones, 92% of them seen only once. The sample consisted of naive CD4+ T cells from PBMCs. These receptors all come from a man aged 18 to 29 in good health. Some clones in this sample may be carry-over from other donors' samples. The CDR3 runs from the conserved cysteine through the conserved F or W. A D gene is named only where the DNA matches it firmly. Size tells how often a clone was seen (once, few, many) or the class of an expanded clone, and some rows leave it out.

>TRBJ2-7|.|.|TRBV10-3
TGTGCCATCAGTGAGTCGAGGGAGCAGTACTTC
CAISESREQYF
>TRBJ1-1|.|.|TRBV2
TGTGCCAGCAGTGGACTTGGAGGGGGGGCGACTAACACTGAAGCTTTCTTT
CASSGLGGGATNTEAFF
>TRBJ2-5|.|TRBD1|TRBV5-4
TGTGCCAGCAGCTCAGGCCAGGGACAGGGAGGGGGGGAGACCCAGTACTTC
CASSSGQGQGGGETQYF
>TRBJ1-4|.|.|TRBV29-1
TGCAGCGTTGTACAGTCGGGGAATGAAAAACTGTTTTTT
CSVVQSGNEKLFF
>TRBJ2-2|.|TRBD1|TRBV2
TGTGCCAGCAAATCTCAGCGGACAGGGGTCACCGGGGAGCTGTTTTTT
CASKSQRTGVTGELFF
>TRBJ1-1|.|.|TRBV7-9
TGTGCCAGCAGCTTAAGTTTCGCCAGCACTGAAGCTTTCTTT
CASSLSFASTEAFF
>TRBJ1-6|.|.|TRBV6-6
TGTGCCAGCAGTTACTCCCGGACGGATTTTAATTCACCCCTCCACTTT
CASSYSRTDFNSPLHF
>TRBJ1-1|few|.|TRBV18
TGTGCCAGCTCACCCTCCTCGACCGCGGGAGAGAACACTGAAGCTTTCTTT
CASSPSSTAGENTEAFF
>TRBJ1-1|few|.|TRBV14
TGTGCCAGCAGCCCCCACGTCGCATGGAACACTGAAGCTTTCTTT
CASSPHVAWNTEAFF
>TRBJ1-5|once|.|TRBV4-2
TGTGCCAGCAGCCAAGATGGGCGGGGGCTCCGGCCCCAGCATTTT
CASSQDGRGLRPQHF
>TRBJ2-7|.|TRBD2|TRBV11-2
TGTGCCAGCAGCTTAGATGTACTAGCGCCGTTCTACGAGCAGTACTTC
CASSLDVLAPFYEQYF
>TRBJ2-7|.|TRBD2|TRBV7-2
TGTGCCAGCAGCTACTTACTAGCGTACGAGCAGTACTTC
CASSYLLAYEQYF
>TRBJ2-3|.|TRBD2|TRBV10-3
TGTGCCATCAGCCGACTAGCGGGCTCAGGGGATACGCAGTATTTT
CAISRLAGSGDTQYF
>TRBJ2-1|.|TRBD2|TRBV10-3
TGTGCCATCAGTGAAGGACTAGCGGGAAATAGTGAGCAGTTCTTC
CAISEGLAGNSEQFF
>TRBJ1-5|.|.|TRBV30
TGTGCCTGGAGTAGAGCAAGCAATCAGCCCCAGCATTTT
CAWSRASNQPQHF
>TRBJ2-6|once|.|TRBV19
TGTGCCAGCCAAACCTGGGCCAACGTCCTGACTTTC
CASQTWANVLTF
>TRBJ2-7|.|TRBD1|TRBV7-3
TGTGCCAGCAGCACAGCCGGGACAGGGGTCTACGAGCAGTACTTC
CASSTAGTGVYEQYF
>TRBJ2-7|.|.|TRBV7-2
TGTGCCAGCAGCACAGCCGTTCGGACCTACGAGCAGTACTTC
CASSTAVRTYEQYF
>TRBJ2-5|.|.|TRBV19
TGTGCCAGTAGTTCAGGGGGACTAGGGCAGGGGACCCAGTACTTC
CASSSGGLGQGTQYF
>TRBJ2-7|.|.|TRBV7-2
TGTGCCAGCAGCTTAGCCCGACAGGTTACCGAGCAGTACTTC
CASSLARQVTEQYF
>TRBJ1-1|.|.|TRBV28
TGTGCCAGCAGTTTAAATCTTAGACAGGTGTTTGGAACTTTCTTT
CASSLNLRQVFGTFF
>TRBJ2-5|.|TRBD1|TRBV7-2
TGTGCCAGCAGCACACAGACAGGGGGCTGGGAGACCCAGTACTTC
CASSTQTGGWETQYF
>TRBJ2-3|.|.|TRBV9
TGTGCCAGCAGCGTAGGAGGGGCGTTCGCTAGCACAGATACGCAGTATTTT
CASSVGGAFASTDTQYF
>TRBJ2-3|.|.|TRBV5-1
TGCGCCAGCTCGGAGGGAAGCACAGATACGCAGTATTTT
CASSEGSTDTQYF
>TRBJ1-1|.|.|TRBV2
TGTGCCAGCAGCGCTCCCCCCGGGACATTGAACACTGAAGCTTTCTTT
CASSAPPGTLNTEAFF
>TRBJ2-1|once|.|TRBV28
TGTGCCAGCAGTTTCTCCCTTTCGGGTGAGCAGTTCTTC
CASSFSLSGEQFF
>TRBJ2-7|.|.|TRBV5-1
TGCGCCAGCAGCTCCGGCCAGGGGACGGCCATGTACGAGCAGTACTTC
CASSSGQGTAMYEQYF
>TRBJ2-3|.|.|TRBV10-1
TGCGCCAGCAGTGAACGGGCAGATACGCAGTATTTT
CASSERADTQYF
>TRBJ1-1|.|TRBD1|TRBV23-1
TGCGCCAGCAGGGAGACAGGGGCGGCTTTCTTT
CASRETGAAFF